The source of this T cell receptor (beta chain) is a study of blood T cell repertoires in COVID-19. Study as a whole: PBMCs, B-cell-depleted T cells, or T cells provided the cDNA or gDNA that made up the material.

Under the authors' procedure: Reference gene primer amplification gave estimated nucleated cell counts. Clones were read by immunoSEQ multiplex PCR, and TCRdb kept only the in-frame ones, dropping some. That table supplies the V and J calls and clone size; D and trimming were determined from the DNA. The sample includes 60,000 or so clones, 65% to 85% of them seen just once. CDR3 size: 12 residues. With 7 bases removed from V and 2 bases from J, the gap between germline ends came to 11 bases. Germline CDR1 is SQVTM and CDR2 is ANQGSEA. The count of this clone is one. While infection was still active, Seattle patients were enrolled and then followed longitudinally.

The sequenced material came from peripheral blood. V is TRBV29-1 and J is TRBJ1-1, with D perhaps TRBD1 (5 bases). This TCR came from a man in his thirties or forties with COVID-19, enrolled during active disease. CDR3 protein: CSGGRGNTEAFF. For the CDR3, the DNA is TGCAGCGGCGGGAGGGGCAACACTGAAGCTTTCTTT.